Each of the 28 T cell receptor beta chains below was sequenced from the same sample in a study of CD8+ T cells in alopecia areata. The authors extracted RNA and reverse transcribed it into cDNA as the sequencing template. Clones were sequenced by immunoSEQ multiplex PCR, and TCRdb holds only the in-frame ones, with some missing. The table has over 200,000 clones, about 53% seen once. The sample here was CD4+ T cells sorted from blood, taken at week 0. The receptors originated from a human donor with alopecia areata.

The rearrangement links TRBV5-1 to TRBJ2-3; TRBD1 aligns across 7 bases. The V and J ends lost 3 bases and 2 bases, in that order; junction bases with no gene match: 3. Germline loops: CDR1 SGHRS, CDR2 YFSETQ. The CDR3 length is 14 residues. Here the CDR3 DNA reads TGCGCCAGCAGCTGGACAGGAACCACAGATACGCAGTATTTT. It specifies CASSWTGTTDTQYF.

This clone was seen more than once but under ten times. The J gene is TRBJ2-3, the V gene TRBV19; D may be TRBD1 or TRBD2 (5 bases each). CDR1 LNHDA and CDR2 SQIVND come from the germline V gene (reference sequence). Trimming cost V 7 bases and J 1 base, with 15 bases left between them. The CDR3 sequence is 15 residues long. Here the CDR3 DNA reads TGTGCCAGTAACAATCAACGGGGCCGCACAGATACGCAGTATTTT. This gives the protein CASNNQRGRTDTQYF.

The chain joins TRBV2 to TRBJ2-3, with D tentatively TRBD2 (5 bases). Germline CDR1 is SNHLY and CDR2 is FYNNEI. Trimming removed 4 bases at V and 6 bases at J, with 8 bases between. This CDR3 comprises 12 residues. CDR3 loop: CASSVLADTQYF. The CDR3 DNA follows: TGTGCCAGCAGTGTTCTAGCTGATACGCAGTATTTT.

The chain has TRBV5-1 and TRBJ1-1, with a weak D call TRBD1 (5 bases). The V end was cut by 4 bases, the J end by 3 bases, with 16 bases between. Per germline, CDR1 SGHRS and CDR2 YFSETQ. This CDR3 has 15 amino acids. This CDR3 is CASSTQWGMDTEAFF. Here the CDR3 DNA reads TGCGCCAGCAGCACCCAGTGGGGGATGGACACTGAAGCTTTCTTT.

The table lists this clone with a few counts. The rearrangement uses TRBV7-2 and TRBJ1-2; D is possibly TRBD1 (6 bases). The CDR3 runs to 18 residues. V was shortened by 2 bases and J by 5 bases, with 24 bases between the two germline ends. Germline V gene data show CDR1 as SGHTA and CDR2 as FQGNSA. In DNA form, the CDR3 reads TGTGCCAGCAGCTTAAGATTAGACAGGCCTCGATCTCCGTATGGCTACACCTTC. It is translated as CASSLRLDRPRSPYGYTF.

The CDR3 region has the DNA TGCGCCAGCAGCCAAACGGGACCAGCCTACGAGCAGTACTTC. This codes for CASSQTGPAYEQYF. The V call is TRBV5-1, the J call TRBJ2-7, with D tentatively TRBD1 or TRBD2 (5 bases each). Between the trimmed V and J ends, which lost 4 bases and 2 bases, there was a span of 13 bases. Looked up from germline, CDR1 is SGHRS and CDR2 is YFSETQ. The CDR3 has 14 amino acids.

The chain recombines TRBV29-1 with TRBJ2-5; D is ambiguous. This CDR3 is built from 12 residues. V shed 3 bases and J shed 2 bases, with 7 bases lying between them. Germline CDR1 SQVTM, CDR2 ANQGSEA. The CDR3 sequence: CSVEWAQETQYF. CDR3 bases: TGCAGCGTTGAGTGGGCACAAGAGACCCAGTACTTC.

This clone was seen a few times. The rearrangement links TRBV29-1 to TRBJ1-3; D gene uncertain. Per the germline V gene, CDR1 is SQVTM and CDR2 is ANQGSEA. Between the trimmed V and J ends, which lost 6 bases and 7 bases, there was a span of 10 bases. This CDR3 is 11 amino acids long. The CDR3 loop is CSVASGNTIYF. The CDR3 nucleotides read TGCAGCGTGGCCTCGGGGAACACCATATATTTT.

The V and J genes are TRBV27 and TRBJ2-3, with D perhaps TRBD1 (6 bases). The CDR3 extends over 13 amino acids. V gave up 0 bases and J gave up 14 bases, with 15 bases separating them. Looked up from germline, CDR1 is MNHEY and CDR2 is SMNVEV (reference sequence). The DNA for the CDR3 is TGTGCCAGCAGTTTATCAGGGCAGGGGACGTTGTATTTT. Translation gives CASSLSGQGTLYF.

This chain joins TRBV4-1 and TRBJ2-2; TRBD2 might be the D (5 bases). Trimming shortened V by 0 bases and J by 2 bases, and 10 bases separated the two germline ends. The germline V gene has CDR1 MGHRA and CDR2 YSYEKL. The CDR3 covers 16 residues. The DNA for the CDR3 is TGCGCCAGCAGCCAAGAGGCGGGCAGTAACACCGGGGAGCTGTTTTTT. Translated: CASSQEAGSNTGELFF.

This clone was detected once. CDR3 coding DNA: TGCGCCAGCAGCCAATCGGGACCGGGACAGACACAAGAGACCCAGTACTTC. It specifies CASSQSGPGQTQETQYF. This chain connects TRBV4-1 to TRBJ2-5; TRBD1 agrees at 7 bases. Germline V CDR1 and CDR2: MGHRA, YSYEKL. V lost 2 bases and J lost 2; bases outside the gene matches: 11. The CDR3 consists of 17 residues.

The chain couples TRBV6-5 to TRBJ2-7; D is tentatively TRBD1 or TRBD2 (5 bases each). There are 13 residues in the CDR3. V was clipped by 4 bases and J by 7 bases, with 14 bases between them. Germline CDR1 is MNHEY and CDR2 is SVGAGI. The CDR3 loop reads CASSLDGTGEQYF. DNA for the CDR3: TGTGCCAGCAGTTTGGATGGGACGGGGGAGCAGTACTTC.

The genes are TRBV4-1 and TRBJ2-5, with TRBD2 matching 14 bases. Germline CDR1 is MGHRA and CDR2 is YSYEKL. The CDR3 is made up of 16 amino acids. J was trimmed by 5 bases and V by 3 bases; bases with no gene match: 5. In DNA, the CDR3 is TGCGCCAGCAGCCACACGGGACTAGCGGGGGTCGAGACCCAGTACTTC. It encodes CASSHTGLAGVETQYF.

In its sample, this clone was seen a few times. V usage is TRBV5-6 and J usage is TRBJ2-2, with TRBD2 as a possible D gene (6 bases). CDR3 size: 16 residues. Trimming left V 0 bases short and J 5 bases short, with 14 bases between. CDR1 and CDR2 (germline): SGHDT, YYEEEE. The CDR3 spells CASSLAPGLFTGELFF. The CDR3 region has the DNA TGTGCCAGCAGCTTGGCCCCGGGACTTTTTACCGGGGAGCTGTTTTTT.

This clone was seen a few times. J is TRBJ1-1 and V is TRBV29-1; D unclear. The CDR3 covers 11 residues. Germline CDR1 is SQVTM and CDR2 is ANQGSEA. The ends were cut back, 5 bases at V and 6 bases at J, with 10 bases in the middle. The CDR3 DNA sequence: TGCAGCGTTCACAAGGGTTCTGAAGCTTTCTTT. It yields the protein CSVHKGSEAFF.

The V gene is TRBV5-4, the J gene TRBJ2-5, with 8 positions matching TRBD2. Germline CDR1 and CDR2: SGHNT and YYREEE (reference sequence). The CDR3 is made up of 14 amino acids. J was trimmed by 2 bases and V by 2 bases; bases with no gene match: 2. The CDR3 region has the DNA TGTGCCAGCAGCTTCCGGGGGGGACAAGAGACCCAGTACTTC. Translated: CASSFRGGQETQYF.

The chain is built from TRBV4-1 and TRBJ2-6; 7 bases align to TRBD1. Germline V lookup: CDR1 MGHRA, CDR2 YSYEKL. The J segment lost 4 bases and the V segment lost 6 bases, leaving 3 bases of the junction unmatched. The CDR3 runs to 14 residues. CDR3 loop: CASRTGSGANVLTF. CDR3 in DNA: TGCGCCAGCAGGACAGGGTCCGGGGCCAACGTCCTGACTTTC.

The CDR3 DNA reads as TGCAGCGTTGGTCTCGAGGGAGCAAGGGAAGAAAAACTGTTTTTT. Translation: CSVGLEGAREEKLFF. The chain recombines TRBV29-1 with TRBJ1-4; no clear D. The CDR3 loop spans 15 amino acids. Germline CDR1 reads SQVTM; CDR2 reads ANQGSEA. The germline V and J ends were trimmed by 4 bases and 8 bases, with 20 bases remaining between them.

V is TRBV5-1 and J is TRBJ2-5, with 11 bases identical to TRBD1. Germline loops: CDR1 SGHRS, CDR2 YFSETQ. J was trimmed by 5 bases and V by 4 bases; bases with no gene match: 7. The CDR3 runs 15 residues. CDR3 nucleotide sequence: TGCGCCAGCAGCGTCTCGGACAGGGGGCTGGAGACCCAGTACTTC. This translates into CASSVSDRGLETQYF.

V and J are TRBV30 and TRBJ2-2, with D possibly matching TRBD1 (6 bases). The CDR3 length is 13 residues. CDR1 and CDR2 (germline): GTSNPN, SVGIG (reference sequence). Trimming removed 2 bases at V and 4 bases at J, with 8 bases between. CDR3 in DNA: TGTGCCTGGAGTCAGGGGTTCACCGGGGAGCTGTTTTTT. Encoded protein: CAWSQGFTGELFF.

This chain uses TRBV29-1 with TRBJ2-3; D is tentatively TRBD1 or TRBD2 (6 bases each). Trimming stripped 7 bases from V and 1 base from J, with 12 bases between. Per germline, CDR1 SQVTM and CDR2 ANQGSEA. The CDR3 contains 13 residues. CDR3 in DNA: TGCAGCGGAAAGGGGGGCGGCACAGATACGCAGTATTTT. Protein product: CSGKGGGTDTQYF.

At least ten counts were recorded for this clone. The chain couples TRBV11-2 to TRBJ2-2, with D uncertain. The CDR3 extends over 15 amino acids. V was shortened by 0 bases and J by 1 base, with 6 bases between the two germline ends. Per the germline V gene, CDR1 is SGHAT and CDR2 is FQNNGV. The CDR3 region is CASSLDRWNTGELFF. For the CDR3, the DNA is TGTGCCAGCAGCTTAGACAGGTGGAACACCGGGGAGCTGTTTTTT.

This clone has a handful of counts. The chain is built from TRBV30 and TRBJ2-2; 11 nucleotides align to TRBD2. Unmatched junction bases numbered 3, after V lost 0 bases and J lost 6 bases. This CDR3 is 15 amino acids long. CDR1 is GTSNPN and CDR2 is SVGIG in the germline V gene (reference sequence). The CDR3 bases are TGTGCCTGGAGTGTACTAGCGGGGGTATCCGGGGAGCTGTTTTTT. This gives the protein CAWSVLAGVSGELFF.

The chain has TRBV10-2 and TRBJ2-7, with no clear D. CDR3 length: 12 amino acids. Germline V CDR1 and CDR2: WSHSY, SAAADI. The V end lost 6 bases, the J end lost 3 bases, and 9 bases lay between the germline ends. The CDR3, as DNA: TGCGCCAGCAGCGAACTCAACTACGAGCAGTACTTC. Its translation is CASSELNYEQYF.

This clone was seen a few times. The chain has TRBV4-1 and TRBJ2-3, with 7 bases that match TRBD2. Trimming removed 1 base from V and 5 bases from J; junction bases left unmatched: 12. The CDR3 spans 17 residues. The germline V gene encodes CDR1 MGHRA and CDR2 YSYEKL. Here the CDR3 DNA reads TGCGCCAGCAGCCAAGTGGGAGTAAAGCGGGGAGAAGATACGCAGTATTTT. Protein: CASSQVGVKRGEDTQYF.

V gene TRBV28 combines with J gene TRBJ1-5; 7 bases fit TRBD1. The CDR3 length is 15 residues. J lost 4 bases, V lost 2 bases, and 5 bases had no gene match. Germline V gives CDR1 MDHEN, CDR2 SYDVKM. CDR3 bases: TGTGCCAGCAGTTTACCCGGGACAGCGAATCAGCCCCAGCATTTT. Its protein is CASSLPGTANQPQHF.

This clone was detected only a few times. This chain links TRBV29-1 with TRBJ2-7, with D unclear. The V gene's germline CDR1 is SQVTM and CDR2 ANQGSEA. Trimming removed 5 bases at V and 0 bases at J, with 14 bases between. There are 14 residues in the CDR3. The CDR3 DNA sequence: TGCAGCGTTCTCAACACGTATAGCTCCTACGAGCAGTACTTC. Its translation: CSVLNTYSSYEQYF.

CDR3 DNA: TGTGCCAGCAGCCGGCCGGTCCCGGGGACTGAAGCTTTCTTT. It specifies CASSRPVPGTEAFF. The chain recombines TRBV6-5 with TRBJ1-1; D remains unclear. The CDR3 sequence is 14 residues long. Per germline, CDR1 MNHEY and CDR2 SVGAGI. Trimming shortened V by 6 bases and J by 5 bases, and 16 bases separated the two germline ends.